Presented here are 21 T cell receptor beta chains from one specimen sequenced in a study of T cells after yellow fever vaccination. TCRdb reprocessed the 5' RACE reads via MiXCR and lists one record per CDR3 protein. The sample shows a few hundred thousand distinct CDR3 sequences, 10% to 15% of them seen only once. Material: CD4+ T cells sorted from PBMCs, obtained 45 days after the yellow fever booster vaccination. These receptors came from a man younger than 40 who received the YFV17D yellow fever vaccine.

This clonotype came up many times. This rearrangement joins TRBV29-1 to TRBJ2-3, with TRBD2 matching 13 bases. The J segment lost 4 bases and the V segment lost 6 bases, leaving 7 bases of the junction unmatched. The CDR3 loop spans 15 amino acids. Germline CDR1 SQVTM, CDR2 ANQGSEA. CDR3 protein: CSVTSGRALADTQYF. CDR3 nucleotide sequence: TGCAGCGTCACTAGCGGGAGGGCCTTGGCAGATACGCAGTATTTT.

V and J are TRBV18 and TRBJ2-2; D is undetermined. CDR1 is KGHSH, CDR2 LQKENI, per germline. CDR3 length: 14 amino acids. The V end lost 0 bases, the J end lost 4 bases, and 6 bases lay between the germline ends. The CDR3 reads CASSPPLLTGELFF. CDR3 coding DNA: TGTGCCAGCTCACCACCCCTCCTCACCGGGGAGCTGTTTTTT.

The genes are TRBV7-2 and TRBJ1-4, with D possibly being TRBD1 (5 bases). V was trimmed by 5 bases and J by 8 bases, leaving 15 bases between them. Germline CDR1 SGHTA, CDR2 FQGNSA. The CDR3 is 14 amino acids. CDR3 sequence: CASSQGRDQEKLFF. CDR3 sequence (DNA): TGTGCCAGCAGCCAGGGCAGGGATCAAGAAAAACTGTTTTTT. Together with reference TRBV7-2 and TRBJ1-4, the CDR3 gives the full variable domain: GAGVSQSPSNKVTEKGKDVELRCDPISGHTALYWYRQSLGQGLEFLIYFQGNSAPDKSGLPSDRFSAERTGGSVSTLTIQRTQQEDSAVYLCASSQGRDQEKLFFGSGTQLSVL.

CDR3: CASSFENTEAFF. Written as DNA, the CDR3 is TGCGCCAGCAGCTTTGAGAACACTGAAGCTTTCTTT. The V call is TRBV5-1, the J call TRBJ1-1; no reliable D call. The CDR3 is 12 amino acids. The V end was cut by 2 bases, the J end by 1 base, with 3 bases between. Germline-derived CDR1 and CDR2 are SGHRS and YFSETQ.

In its sample, this clonotype was seen a few times. The chain is built from TRBV12-3 or TRBV12-4 and TRBJ1-2; tentative D call: TRBD1 (6 bases). V was cut by 1 base and J by 11 bases, with 17 bases left in between. The CDR3 loop spans 14 amino acids. In DNA form, the CDR3 reads TGTGCCAGCAGTTTAGGGAGGGGGGGGAGTCAATACACCTTC. Residues: CASSLGRGGSQYTF.

The CDR3 is CSAGGQGLEQYF. The CDR3 coding sequence is TGCAGTGCTGGGGGACAGGGTCTCGAGCAGTACTTC. This chain links TRBV20-1 with TRBJ2-7; the match to TRBD1 covers 9 bases. The ends lost 5 bases at V and 6 bases at J; junction bases unmatched: 5. The CDR3 is made up of 12 amino acids. Germline CDR1 is DFQATT and CDR2 is SNEGSKA (reference sequence).

V gene TRBV6-1 combines with J gene TRBJ2-5; tentative D call: TRBD2 (6 bases). CDR3 length equals 15 residues. The V end lost 6 bases, the J end lost 1 base, and 15 bases lay between the germline ends. CDR1 and CDR2 (germline): MNHNS, SASEGT. The CDR3 DNA reads as TGTGCCAGCAGACACGGCCGGGACTTCCAAGAGACCCAGTACTTC. Its protein product is CASRHGRDFQETQYF.

J is TRBJ1-2 and V is TRBV20-1; D perhaps matches TRBD1 (5 bases). This CDR3 contains 14 residues. Trimming cost V 0 bases and J 6 bases, with 14 bases left between them. CDR1 is DFQATT and CDR2 is SNEGSKA in the germline V gene (reference sequence). In DNA form, the CDR3 reads TGCAGTGCTAGAGATCCGGGACCAGAGAATGGCTACACCTTC. This codes for CSARDPGPENGYTF.

The V and J genes are TRBV29-1 and TRBJ2-1; the match to TRBD1 covers 7 bases. The CDR3 has 12 residues. CDR1 and CDR2 (germline): SQVTM, ANQGSEA. Trimming cost V 5 bases and J 8 bases; bases outside gene matches: 6. CDR3 amino acids: CSVRLGGDEQFF. The CDR3 DNA reads as TGCAGCGTTCGGTTAGGGGGCGATGAGCAGTTCTTC.

The chain is built from TRBV7-3 and TRBJ2-3; D is ambiguous. The V gene lost 5 bases and the J gene lost 5 bases, with 11 bases spanning the gap. The CDR3 has 13 residues. Germline CDR1 reads SGHTA; CDR2 reads FQGTGA. As DNA, the CDR3 is TGTGCCAGCAGCCCATCACCCGAAGATACGCAGTATTTT. Encoded protein: CASSPSPEDTQYF.

The gene calls are TRBV20-1 and TRBJ2-1; TRBD2 matches 8 bases. V shed 5 bases, J shed 7 bases, and the junction held 10 bases outside the gene matches. CDR3 size: 14 residues. The germline V gene encodes CDR1 DFQATT and CDR2 SNEGSKA (reference sequence). Here the CDR3 reads CSALSGRVENEQFF. The DNA of the CDR3 is TGCAGTGCTTTGAGCGGGAGAGTAGAAAATGAGCAGTTCTTC.

In its sample, this clonotype was seen many times. The rearrangement uses TRBV7-2 and TRBJ2-5; D not resolved. With 5 bases removed from V and 1 base from J, the gap between germline ends came to 8 bases. The germline V gene has CDR1 SGHTA and CDR2 FQGNSA. This CDR3 has 13 amino acids. The CDR3 loop is CASSPGGQETQYF. In nucleotides, the CDR3 is TGTGCCAGCAGCCCGGGTGGCCAAGAGACCCAGTACTTC.

This clonotype has a handful of counts. The rearrangement joins TRBV7-9 to TRBJ1-4; 8 bases line up with TRBD1. This CDR3 region has 15 residues. V was clipped by 5 bases and J by 7 bases; unmatched bases: 9. Germline CDR1 and CDR2: SEHNR and FQNEAQ (reference sequence). In nucleotides, the CDR3 is TGTGCCAGCAGCCCGAACACAGGGGGAAGTGAAAAACTGTTTTTT. Protein product: CASSPNTGGSEKLFF.

This chain connects TRBV5-6 to TRBJ1-2; possible D gene TRBD1, 6 bases. V dropped 1 base and J dropped 3 bases, with 13 bases sitting between them. The CDR3 sequence is 15 residues long. Germline V CDR1 and CDR2: SGHDT, YYEEEE. Here the CDR3 reads CASSLYGGADYGYTF. The CDR3 DNA is TGTGCCAGCAGCTTGTATGGGGGCGCGGACTATGGCTACACCTTC.

The chain links TRBV6-1 to TRBJ2-2; 7 nucleotides line up with TRBD1. The germline V gene has CDR1 MNHNS and CDR2 SASEGT. The J segment lost 6 bases and the V segment lost 5 bases, leaving 6 bases of the junction unmatched. The CDR3 runs to 14 residues. The CDR3 loop reads CASSPQGWAGELFF. As DNA, the CDR3 is TGTGCCAGCAGTCCACAGGGGTGGGCCGGGGAGCTGTTTTTT.

A few counts support this clonotype. This sequence joins TRBV6-1 and TRBJ2-7, with 9 nucleotides matching TRBD1. J was trimmed by 2 bases and V by 8 bases; bases with no gene match: 7. CDR1 MNHNS and CDR2 SASEGT come from the germline V gene. The CDR3 is made up of 14 amino acids. DNA for the CDR3: TGTGCCAGCTACGGACAGGGGAGGACCTACGAGCAGTACTTC. It encodes CASYGQGRTYEQYF.

V is TRBV7-9 and J is TRBJ1-4, with D possibly being TRBD1 (5 bases). There are 15 residues in the CDR3. CDR1 SEHNR and CDR2 FQNEAQ come from the germline V gene (reference sequence). Deletions cut 3 bases from V and 7 bases from J, with 15 bases between. DNA for the CDR3: TGTGCCAGCAGCTTGGGGCCGGGGCCGGTTGAAAAACTGTTTTTT. This sequence encodes CASSLGPGPVEKLFF.

There are many counts of this clonotype. The rearrangement uses TRBV28 and TRBJ2-7; the D gene is possibly TRBD2 (6 bases). The CDR3 loop spans 13 amino acids. Germline V lookup: CDR1 MDHEN, CDR2 SYDVKM. V dropped 7 bases and J dropped 4 bases, with 14 bases sitting between them. This chain's CDR3 is CASMGGPPYEQYF. Written as DNA, the CDR3 is TGTGCCAGCATGGGAGGACCCCCGTACGAGCAGTACTTC.

The chain couples TRBV20-1 to TRBJ2-6; D remains ambiguous. Trimming took 2 bases from V and 2 from J, leaving 13 bases between them. The V gene's germline CDR1 is DFQATT and CDR2 SNEGSKA (reference sequence). This CDR3 region has 16 residues. The CDR3 nucleotides are TGCAGTGCTAGATCCGGCCAGTCGGCTGGGGCCAACGTCCTGACTTTC. Amino acid sequence: CSARSGQSAGANVLTF.

This clonotype was found a few times. In DNA form, the CDR3 reads TGTGCCAGCAGCCTGGGGAGCCTGATAGCCAAAAACATTCAGTACTTC. The encoded protein is CASSLGSLIAKNIQYF. This chain uses TRBV14 with TRBJ2-4; D is perhaps TRBD2 (5 bases). This CDR3 region has 16 residues. Trimming shortened V by 4 bases and J by 0 bases, and 13 bases separated the two germline ends. The V gene's germline CDR1 is SGHDN and CDR2 FVKESK.

This clonotype has more than one count but fewer than ten. The genes are TRBV5-1 and TRBJ2-6; 7 nucleotides align to TRBD1. Germline V gene sequence: CDR1 SGHRS, CDR2 YFSETQ. This CDR3 has 17 residues. J was trimmed by 0 bases and V by 6 bases; bases with no gene match: 9. The CDR3, as DNA: TGCGCCAGCATTCCGGGACAGAGTAACTCTGGGGCCAACGTCCTGACTTTC. Translation gives CASIPGQSNSGANVLTF. Drawing the rest from reference TRBV5-1 and TRBJ2-6, the complete variable domain is KAGVTQTPRYLIKTRGQQVTLSCSPISGHRSVSWYQQTPGQGLQFLFEYFSETQRNKGNFPGRFSGRQFSNSRSEMNVSTLELGDSALYLCASIPGQSNSGANVLTFGAGSRLTVL.